This TCR beta chain was sequenced during a study of cytomegalovirus exposure and HLA in healthy donors. Findings of the study overall: Earlier analysis looked at TCR beta V segments, and most were productive about 87% or about 30% of the time.

Germline V gene sequence: CDR1 SQVTM, CDR2 ANQGSEA. The length of the CDR3 is 11 amino acids, counting both ends. Remarks on this clone: Its antigen is still unknown. Since the CDR3 does not end with the conserved phenylalanine or tryptophan, this likely comes from a read error. It is unclear where the CDR3 begins or ends on the DNA, so no DNA is shown, and the CDR3 is as TCRdb lists it.

Amplification used 60 Vbeta primers and 13 Jbeta primers. Assay: immunoSEQ multiplex PCR; the TCRdb copy retains only in-frame clones and omits some. Among under 130,000 clones listed, 69% were seen once. This clonotype was obtained from a man aged 25-45 years in good health and CMV-seronegative. J is TRBJ2-3 and V is TRBV29-1; TRBD2 is taken as the D call from the table, unchecked against the DNA. Specimen: PBMCs. The CDR3 protein is CSVDGGRGPTV.